The 21 T cell receptor beta chains below all came from one sample that was sequenced in a study of T cells after yellow fever vaccination. TCRdb recomputed calls from the 5' RACE reads with MiXCR, one row per CDR3 protein. The table has some 250,000 distinct CDR3 sequences, 3.6% seen once. The sequencing used PBMCs, collected 15 days after the yellow fever booster vaccination. The receptors shown here come from a man between 18 and 35 years old who received the YFV17D yellow fever vaccine.

This clonotype was seen many times. The V and J genes are TRBV6-5 and TRBJ2-1; perhaps TRBD2 as D (7 bases). Deletions cut 7 bases from V and 5 bases from J, with 15 bases between. The germline V gene encodes CDR1 MNHEY and CDR2 SVGAGI. This CDR3 is 14 amino acids long. The CDR3 nucleotides are TGTGCCAGCACTGCGGGGGCCCCTCACAATGAGCAGTTCTTC. The encoded protein is CASTAGAPHNEQFF.

This clonotype was counted at least ten times. The chain is built from TRBV5-4 and TRBJ2-3; D is ambiguous. Trimming took 2 bases from V and 1 from J, leaving 14 bases between them. This CDR3 is 16 amino acids long. Germline values: CDR1 SGHNT, CDR2 YYREEE (reference sequence). CDR3 bases: TGTGCCAGCAGCTTTAAGTTGGTCTTTGGCACAGATACGCAGTATTTT. It yields the protein CASSFKLVFGTDTQYF.

The table lists this clonotype with a few counts. The chain couples TRBV7-3 to TRBJ2-5, with 9 bases identical to TRBD2. Germline assignment: CDR1 SGHTA and CDR2 FQGTGA. J was trimmed by 5 bases and V by 5 bases; bases with no gene match: 12. The CDR3 is made up of 16 amino acids. This chain's CDR3 is CASSLDRREGGETQYF. DNA for the CDR3: TGTGCCAGCAGCCTGGACAGGCGGGAGGGTGGGGAGACCCAGTACTTC.

In this sample, this clonotype turned up many times. J is TRBJ2-3 and V is TRBV29-1; D may match TRBD1 or TRBD2 (5 bases each). V lost 3 bases to trimming and J lost 4 bases, with 8 bases between them. The CDR3 contains 12 residues. Germline CDR1 reads SQVTM; CDR2 reads ANQGSEA. DNA of the CDR3: TGCAGCGTTGAGAGGGGCCCAGATACGCAGTATTTT. Translation: CSVERGPDTQYF.

This clonotype was seen repeatedly, ten times or more. The chain has TRBV20-1 and TRBJ1-2; TRBD1 matches at 7 bases. Germline lookup yields CDR1 DFQATT and CDR2 SNEGSKA (reference sequence). V dropped 6 bases and J dropped 6; count of bases not matched to a gene: 22. The CDR3 spans 17 residues. The CDR3 reads CSAALDGPGQGVHGYTF. CDR3 bases: TGCAGTGCAGCCCTAGACGGTCCAGGGCAGGGGGTACATGGCTACACCTTC.

This clonotype was counted a few times. The chain recombines TRBV12-3 or TRBV12-4 with TRBJ1-3; TRBD1 aligns across 7 bases. Trimming cost V 8 bases and J 0 bases; bases outside gene matches: 7. The CDR3 extends over 15 amino acids. The CDR3 DNA sequence: TGTGCCAGCGGTAACAGGGACAGCTCTGGAAACACCATATATTTT. This translates into CASGNRDSSGNTIYF.

This clonotype has a count of ten or more. The V gene is TRBV28, the J gene TRBJ2-1; D gene uncertain. Looked up from germline, CDR1 is MDHEN and CDR2 is SYDVKM. The CDR3 loop spans 13 amino acids. Trimming cost V 8 bases and J 4 bases, with 12 bases left between them. The CDR3 spells CASGISGYNEQFF. The CDR3 bases are TGTGCCAGCGGAATTTCAGGATACAATGAGCAGTTCTTC.

In this sample, this clonotype turned up many times. The genes are TRBV5-6 and TRBJ2-1; D gene unclear. The CDR3 loop spans 14 amino acids. The V end lost 0 bases, the J end lost 8 bases, and 12 bases lay between the germline ends. Germline CDR1 SGHDT, CDR2 YYEEEE. The CDR3 nucleotides read TGTGCCAGCAGCTTGGTCAATCGAAGGGATGAGCAGTTCTTC. Its translation: CASSLVNRRDEQFF.

The sample holds many counts of this clonotype. The rearrangement joins TRBV6-2 or TRBV6-3 to TRBJ2-1, with TRBD2 identical over 10 bases. CDR3 length equals 16 residues. Germline loops: CDR1 MNHEY, CDR2 SVGEGT. V shed 6 bases and J 0 bases; nucleotides not matched to a gene: 5. The CDR3 region has the DNA TGTGCCAGCAGCCGAAAGCGGGGGGGCTCCTACAATGAGCAGTTCTTC. Translated, it gives CASSRKRGGSYNEQFF.

This clonotype was seen at least ten times. The chain couples TRBV5-1 to TRBJ1-2; D not certain. Trimming cost V 2 bases and J 3 bases, with 8 bases left between them. The CDR3 runs 13 residues. Germline values: CDR1 SGHRS, CDR2 YFSETQ. The CDR3: CASSLNGYYGYTF. CDR3 coding DNA: TGCGCCAGCAGCTTAAACGGATACTATGGCTACACCTTC.

This clonotype has at least ten counts. The rearrangement joins TRBV5-6 to TRBJ2-7; TRBD1 might be the D (6 bases). Germline-derived CDR1 and CDR2 are SGHDT and YYEEEE. The CDR3 has 14 residues. The V gene lost 6 bases and the J gene lost 3 bases, with 16 bases spanning the gap. CDR3 in DNA: TGTGCCAGCACCTTCGGACAGCCAGACTACGAGCAGTACTTC. Amino acids: CASTFGQPDYEQYF.

This clonotype was counted at least ten times. In DNA form, the CDR3 reads TGTGCCAGCAGGAGGAACGGAGGGGCTGAAAAACTGTTTTTT. Protein product: CASRRNGGAEKLFF. The V call is TRBV2, the J call TRBJ1-4, with D possibly being TRBD1 (5 bases). This CDR3 spans 14 amino acids. Between the trimmed V and J ends, which lost 6 bases and 7 bases, there was a span of 15 bases. Germline V gene lookup returns CDR1 SNHLY and CDR2 FYNNEI.

This clonotype was observed many times. J is TRBJ1-2 and V is TRBV6-5, with D perhaps matching TRBD1 (5 bases). V shed 7 bases and J shed 4 bases, with 19 bases lying between them. Germline assignment: CDR1 MNHEY and CDR2 SVGAGI. This CDR3 comprises 15 residues. As DNA, the CDR3 is TGTGCCAGCATCCCGGCCCCGGGGCGCGGCTATGGCTACACCTTC. It specifies CASIPAPGRGYGYTF.

This clonotype has a count of ten or more. As DNA, the CDR3 is TGTGCCAGCAGCAAAGCGGCAGGGTCGATCGAGCAGTACGTC. Amino acids: CASSKAAGSIEQYV. This sequence joins TRBV21-1 and TRBJ2-7; the table's D call TRBD1 went unverified against the DNA. TRBV21-1 is noted as a pseudogene. There are 14 residues in the CDR3.

This clonotype was seen repeatedly, ten times or more. The CDR3 sequence: CASSLGLGQGGEETQYF. In DNA form, the CDR3 reads TGTGCCAGCAGTTTGGGGTTGGGACAGGGAGGAGAAGAGACCCAGTACTTC. The V call is TRBV28, the J call TRBJ2-5; TRBD1 agrees at 9 bases. Germline CDR1 reads MDHEN; CDR2 reads SYDVKM. Trimming at V came to 3 bases and at J to 3 bases, leaving 11 bases not matched to a gene. The CDR3 is 17 residues long.

This clonotype was found many times. The rearrangement links TRBV20-1 to TRBJ2-1, with a tentative D call TRBD2 (6 bases). Germline CDR1 DFQATT, CDR2 SNEGSKA (reference sequence). V shed 3 bases and J shed 7 bases, with 13 bases lying between them. The CDR3 sequence is 13 residues long. Here the CDR3 reads CSARGGYSNEQFF. CDR3 DNA: TGCAGTGCTAGGGGGGGTTACTCGAATGAGCAGTTCTTC.

In its sample, this clonotype was seen a few times. The junction shows a germline mismatch at one end, possibly a read error. V and J are TRBV7-2 and TRBJ2-1; D may be TRBD2 (5 bases). This CDR3 region has 15 residues. Looked up from germline, CDR1 is SGHTA and CDR2 is FQGNSA. The CDR3 sequence is CASSLERLNYTEQFF. In nucleotides, the CDR3 is TGTGCCAGCAGCTTAGAGCGGCTTAACTACACTGAGCAGTTCTTC.

This clonotype was detected many times. The chain is built from TRBV6-6 and TRBJ2-2; D is possibly TRBD2 (5 bases). Trimming cost V 4 bases and J 3 bases, with 9 bases left between them. The CDR3 is made up of 14 amino acids. The germline V gene has CDR1 MNHNY and CDR2 SVGAGI (reference sequence). CDR3 amino acids: CASSWTLDTGELFF. The CDR3 DNA is TGTGCCAGCAGTTGGACTCTAGACACCGGGGAGCTGTTTTTT.

This clonotype was picked up many times. The rearrangement joins TRBV5-1 to TRBJ2-3; D remains unclear. Trimming took 6 bases from V and 4 from J, leaving 15 bases between them. Germline V gene data show CDR1 as SGHRS and CDR2 as YFSETQ. The CDR3 is 14 residues long. The CDR3 sequence: CASTTTPSADTQYF. The DNA of the CDR3 is TGCGCCAGCACTACAACGCCCAGTGCAGATACGCAGTATTTT.

The chain uses TRBV4-1 and TRBJ2-2; 8 positions match TRBD2. Germline-derived CDR1 and CDR2 are MGHRA and YSYEKL. The junction had 8 bases not matched to a gene; V was cut back by 7 bases and J by 7 bases. The CDR3 loop spans 14 amino acids. The CDR3 is CASNYGGGGGELFF. Here the CDR3 DNA reads TGCGCCAGCAACTACGGGGGGGGTGGCGGGGAGCTGTTTTTT.

This clonotype came up many times. The V call is TRBV20-1, the J call TRBJ1-2; D perhaps matches TRBD1 (5 bases). Trimming pared 5 bases from V and 7 bases from J, leaving 20 bases between. The CDR3 has 14 amino acids. Per the germline V gene, CDR1 is DFQATT and CDR2 is SNEGSKA (reference sequence). The CDR3 reads CSAGAQETFSGYTF. Here the CDR3 DNA reads TGCAGTGCTGGGGCCCAGGAAACTTTTTCTGGCTACACCTTC.